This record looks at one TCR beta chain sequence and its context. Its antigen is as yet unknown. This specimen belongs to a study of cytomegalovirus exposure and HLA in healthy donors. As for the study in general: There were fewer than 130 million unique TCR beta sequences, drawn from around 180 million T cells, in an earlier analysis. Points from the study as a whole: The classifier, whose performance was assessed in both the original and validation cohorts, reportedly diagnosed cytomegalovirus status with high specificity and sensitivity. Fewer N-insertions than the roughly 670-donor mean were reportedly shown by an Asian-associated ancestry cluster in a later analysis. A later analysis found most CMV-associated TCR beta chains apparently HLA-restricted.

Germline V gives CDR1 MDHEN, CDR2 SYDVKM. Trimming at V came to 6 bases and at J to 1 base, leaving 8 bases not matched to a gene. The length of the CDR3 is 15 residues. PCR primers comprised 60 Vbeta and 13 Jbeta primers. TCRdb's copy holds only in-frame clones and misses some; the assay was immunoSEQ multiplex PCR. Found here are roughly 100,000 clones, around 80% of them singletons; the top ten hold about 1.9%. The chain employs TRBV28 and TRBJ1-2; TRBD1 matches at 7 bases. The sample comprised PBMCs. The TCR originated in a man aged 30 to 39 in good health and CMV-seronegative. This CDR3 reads CASSPGQYFNYGYTF. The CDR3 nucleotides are TGTGCCAGCAGCCCGGGACAGTATTTTAACTATGGCTACACCTTC.